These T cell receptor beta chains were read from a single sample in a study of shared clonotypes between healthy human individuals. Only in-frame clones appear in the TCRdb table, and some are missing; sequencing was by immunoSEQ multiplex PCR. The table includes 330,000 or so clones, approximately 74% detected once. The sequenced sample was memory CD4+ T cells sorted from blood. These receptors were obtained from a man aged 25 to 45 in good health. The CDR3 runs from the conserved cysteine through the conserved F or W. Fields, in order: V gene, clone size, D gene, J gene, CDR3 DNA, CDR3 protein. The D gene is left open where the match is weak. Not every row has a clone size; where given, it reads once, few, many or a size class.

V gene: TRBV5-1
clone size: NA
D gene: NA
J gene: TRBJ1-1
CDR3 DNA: TGCGCCAGCAGCGCCCAGGGGATTGGAACTGAAGCTTTCTTT
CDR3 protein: CASSAQGIGTEAFF

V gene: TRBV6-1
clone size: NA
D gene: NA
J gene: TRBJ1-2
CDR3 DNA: TGTGCCAGCAGTCCGGGCCCAACTAACTATGGCTACACCTTC
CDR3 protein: CASSPGPTNYGYTF

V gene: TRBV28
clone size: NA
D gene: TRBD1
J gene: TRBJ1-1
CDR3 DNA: TGTGCCAGCAGTCGACAGGGGGCGATGAACACTGAAGCTTTCTTT
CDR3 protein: CASSRQGAMNTEAFF

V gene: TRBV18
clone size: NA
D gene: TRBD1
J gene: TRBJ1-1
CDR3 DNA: TGTGCCAGCTCACCATTTCCGGGACAGGGGGGAAAGGGCATGAACACTGAAGCTTTCTTT
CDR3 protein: CASSPFPGQGGKGMNTEAFF

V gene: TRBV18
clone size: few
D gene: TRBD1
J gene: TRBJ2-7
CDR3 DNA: TGTGCCAGCTCACCAAGAGGGACAGAACCCTACGAGCAGTACTTC
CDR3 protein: CASSPRGTEPYEQYF

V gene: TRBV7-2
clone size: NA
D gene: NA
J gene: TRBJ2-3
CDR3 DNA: TGTGCCAGCAGCTCGCAAATTACTAGCACAGATACGCAGTATTTT
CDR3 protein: CASSSQITSTDTQYF

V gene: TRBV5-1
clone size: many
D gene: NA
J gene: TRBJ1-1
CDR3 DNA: TGCGCCAGCAGCTTGGCCCCAGGGGCGCGTAACCGGGCTTTCTTT
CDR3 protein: CASSLAPGARNRAFF

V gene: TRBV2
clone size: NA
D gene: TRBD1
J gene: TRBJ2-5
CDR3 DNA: TGTGCCAGCACCAGGGACAGGGGGCGAGAGACCCAGTACTTC
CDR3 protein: CASTRDRGRETQYF

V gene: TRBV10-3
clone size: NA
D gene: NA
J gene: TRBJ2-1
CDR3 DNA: TGTGCCATCAGCGAGGCCAATGAGCAGTTCTTC
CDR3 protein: CAISEANEQFF

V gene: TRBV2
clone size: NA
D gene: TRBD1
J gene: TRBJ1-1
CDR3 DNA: TGTGCCAGCACCCGCGCCAGGGGGCTTGGGAACACTGAAGCTTTCTTT
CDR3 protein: CASTRARGLGNTEAFF

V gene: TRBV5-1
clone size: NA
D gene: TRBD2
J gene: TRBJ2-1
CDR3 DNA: TGCGCCAGCAGCTACGGACTAGCGGGAGTCAATGAGCAGTTCTTC
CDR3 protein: CASSYGLAGVNEQFF

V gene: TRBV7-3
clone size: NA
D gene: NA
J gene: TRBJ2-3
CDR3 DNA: TGTGCCAGCAGCTTACGGAGATCAGATACGCAGTATTTT
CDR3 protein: CASSLRRSDTQYF

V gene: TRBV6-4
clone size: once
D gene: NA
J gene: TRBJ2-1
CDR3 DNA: TGTGCCAGCAGTGACCACCCGGGGTCCTACAATGAGCAGTTCTTC
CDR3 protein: CASSDHPGSYNEQFF

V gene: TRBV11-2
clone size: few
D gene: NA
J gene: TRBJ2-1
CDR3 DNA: TGTGCCAGCAGCCCTTGGACTGGTGTGGAGCAGTTCTTC
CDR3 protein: CASSPWTGVEQFF

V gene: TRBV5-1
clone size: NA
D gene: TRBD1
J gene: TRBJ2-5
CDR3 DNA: TGCGCCAGCAGCTTGGCCGGACAGGCGGACGAGACCCAGTACTTC
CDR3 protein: CASSLAGQADETQYF

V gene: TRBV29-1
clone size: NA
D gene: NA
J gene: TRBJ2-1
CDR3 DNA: TGCAGCGGACAGAGGTCCTACAATGAGCAGTTCTTC
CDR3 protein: CSGQRSYNEQFF

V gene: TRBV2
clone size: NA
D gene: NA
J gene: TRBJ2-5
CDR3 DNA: TGTGCCGGGGGGCTAATCATACAAGAGACCCAGTACTTC
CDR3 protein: CAGGLIIQETQYF

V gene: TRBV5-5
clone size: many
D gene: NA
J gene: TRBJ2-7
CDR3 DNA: TGTGCCAGCAGCTCGGGGCCTACGAGACTAGTTGGTAGGTACGAGCAGTACTTC
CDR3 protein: CASSSGPTRLVGRYEQYF

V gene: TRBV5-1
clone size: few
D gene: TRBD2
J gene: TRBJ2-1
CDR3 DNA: TGCGCCAGCACACCGGGACTAGGCTCCTACAATGAGCAGTTCTTC
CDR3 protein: CASTPGLGSYNEQFF

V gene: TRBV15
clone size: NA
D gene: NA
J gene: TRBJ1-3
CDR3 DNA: TGTGCCACCAGCAGGGGCCCGGCAGGAAACTCTGGAAACACCATATATTTT
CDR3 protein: CATSRGPAGNSGNTIYF

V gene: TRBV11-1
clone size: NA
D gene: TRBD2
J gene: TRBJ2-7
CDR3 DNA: TGTGCCAGCAGCTTAGCCGCGGGACTAGGCAACGAGCAGTACTTC
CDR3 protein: CASSLAAGLGNEQYF

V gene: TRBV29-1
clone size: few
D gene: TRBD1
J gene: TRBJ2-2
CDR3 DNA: TGCAGCGCTTCCACAGGGGGCATCACCGGGGAGCTGTTTTTT
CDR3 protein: CSASTGGITGELFF

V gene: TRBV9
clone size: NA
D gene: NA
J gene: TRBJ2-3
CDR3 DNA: TGTGCCAGCAGCGTAGGAGCGGTGGGCCGCACAGATACGCAGTATTTT
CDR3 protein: CASSVGAVGRTDTQYF

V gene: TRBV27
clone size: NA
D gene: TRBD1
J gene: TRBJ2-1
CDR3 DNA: TGTGCCAGCAGCTTGGACAGGGTCCCCTACAATGAGCAGTTCTTC
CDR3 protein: CASSLDRVPYNEQFF

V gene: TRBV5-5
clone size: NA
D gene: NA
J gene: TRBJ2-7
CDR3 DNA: TGTGCCAGCAGCTACAGGACACACAACTACGAGCAGTACTTC
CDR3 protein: CASSYRTHNYEQYF

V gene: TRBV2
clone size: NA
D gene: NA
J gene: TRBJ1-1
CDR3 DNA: TGTGCCAGCAGTGAATCTTGGGCAGGCGAAGCTTTCTTT
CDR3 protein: CASSESWAGEAFF

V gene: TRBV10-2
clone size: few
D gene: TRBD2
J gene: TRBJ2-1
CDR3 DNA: TGCGCCAGCATGACGGGAGGGGGCAATGAGCAGTTCTTC
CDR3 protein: CASMTGGGNEQFF

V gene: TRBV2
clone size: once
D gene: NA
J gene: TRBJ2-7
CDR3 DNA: TGTGCCAGCAGTGTTGGGGAGTACGAGCAGTACTTC
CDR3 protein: CASSVGEYEQYF

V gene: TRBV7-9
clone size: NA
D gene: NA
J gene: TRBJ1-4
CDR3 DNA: TGTGCCAGCAGCTTTCGGCAGAGTAATGAAAAACTGTTTTTT
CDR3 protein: CASSFRQSNEKLFF

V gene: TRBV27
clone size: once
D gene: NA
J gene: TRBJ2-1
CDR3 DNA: TGTGCCAGCAGTACCCTTTTGGATGAGCAGTTCTTC
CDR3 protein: CASSTLLDEQFF

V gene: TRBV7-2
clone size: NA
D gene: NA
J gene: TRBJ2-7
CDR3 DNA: TGTGCCAGCAGCTTAGATCGGATCAGCTACGAGCAGTACTTC
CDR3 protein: CASSLDRISYEQYF

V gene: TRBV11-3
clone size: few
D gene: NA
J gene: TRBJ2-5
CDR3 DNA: TGTGCCAGCAGCTTACGAGGGACCCAAGAGACCCAGTACTTC
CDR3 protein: CASSLRGTQETQYF

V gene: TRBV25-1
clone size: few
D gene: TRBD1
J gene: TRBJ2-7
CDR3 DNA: TGTGCCAGCAGTGACCGGACAGGGTCGACTTACTACGAGCAGTACTTC
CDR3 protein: CASSDRTGSTYYEQYF

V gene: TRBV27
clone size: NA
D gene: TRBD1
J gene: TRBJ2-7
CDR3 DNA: TGTGCCAGCAGTTCAACCGGGACAGCCACCTACGAGCAGTACTTC
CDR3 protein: CASSSTGTATYEQYF

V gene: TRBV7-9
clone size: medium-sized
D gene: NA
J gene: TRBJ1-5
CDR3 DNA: TGTGCCAGCAGCCCAGGGACGGGTAATCAGCCCCAGCATTTT
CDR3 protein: CASSPGTGNQPQHF

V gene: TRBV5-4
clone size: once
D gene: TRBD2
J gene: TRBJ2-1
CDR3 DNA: TGTGCCAGCAGCCCCGGCGGGGGACTAACCTACAATGAGCAGTTCTTC
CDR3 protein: CASSPGGGLTYNEQFF